This entry lists 27 T cell receptor beta chains sequenced from one sample in a study of T-cell memory formation after mild COVID-19. MiXCR was run by TCRdb on the 5' RACE reads, yielding one entry per CDR3 protein. The repertoire includes under 250,000 distinct CDR3 sequences, 10% to 13% of them detected once, and approximately 2.8% sits in the top ten. Sequencing input: PBMCs or a T cell subset sorted from them (not recorded which). These receptors were taken from a man between 18 and 35 years old who had mild COVID-19 (a few samples of this study predate the infection). Cell type and time point are not known.

This clonotype was seen ten or more times. This sequence joins TRBV5-1 and TRBJ2-3, with D perhaps matching TRBD2 (6 bases). CDR1 is SGHRS, CDR2 YFSETQ, per germline. V lost 3 bases and J lost 0, with 11 bases in between. CDR3 length: 15 residues. CDR3 in DNA: TGCGCCAGCAGCTCCGTAGCGGCTAGCACAGATACGCAGTATTTT. Amino acids: CASSSVAASTDTQYF. Using reference TRBV5-1 and TRBJ2-3 for the parts outside the CDR3, the full variable domain is KAGVTQTPRYLIKTRGQQVTLSCSPISGHRSVSWYQQTPGQGLQFLFEYFSETQRNKGNFPGRFSGRQFSNSRSEMNVSTLELGDSALYLCASSSVAASTDTQYFGPGTRLTVL.

This chain links TRBV20-1 with TRBJ2-5, with D possibly called TRBD1 or TRBD2 (6 bases each). V lost 6 bases to trimming and J lost 4 bases, with 18 bases between them. Germline CDR1 reads DFQATT; CDR2 reads SNEGSKA (reference sequence). The length of the CDR3 is 14 residues. CDR3 in DNA: TGCAGTGCACAGTGGGGGGCGCGGAGAGAGACCCAGTACTTC. This codes for CSAQWGARRETQYF.

This clonotype was found a few times. The CDR3 DNA is TGTGCCAGCAGCTGGGTAGAAAGCAATCAGCCCCAGCATTTT. The encoded protein is CASSWVESNQPQHF. The chain couples TRBV7-9 to TRBJ1-5; the D is unclear. This CDR3 comprises 14 residues. Germline V gene data show CDR1 as SEHNR and CDR2 as FQNEAQ (reference sequence). V lost 4 bases and J 1 base, leaving 8 bases between the germline ends.

This chain's CDR3 is CSARWAGGNTIYF. DNA for the CDR3: TGCAGTGCTAGATGGGCAGGTGGAAACACCATATATTTT. The chain combines TRBV20-1 with TRBJ1-3; no definite D call. V gave up 2 bases and J gave up 3 bases, with 8 bases separating them. CDR3 length equals 13 residues. CDR1 DFQATT and CDR2 SNEGSKA come from the germline V gene (reference sequence).

This chain connects TRBV7-9 to TRBJ2-1, with no clear D. Per germline, CDR1 SEHNR and CDR2 FQNEAQ (reference sequence). With 4 bases removed from V and 6 bases from J, the gap between germline ends came to 7 bases. The length of the CDR3 is 12 residues. The CDR3 is CASSWSGNEQFF. CDR3 DNA: TGTGCCAGCAGCTGGAGTGGCAATGAGCAGTTCTTC.

This clonotype has more than one count but fewer than ten. The CDR3: CASSQDRGWGKTQYF. For the CDR3, the DNA is TGTGCCAGCAGCCAAGATCGAGGCTGGGGGAAGACCCAGTACTTC. The rearrangement joins TRBV14 to TRBJ2-5; the D call may be TRBD1 or TRBD2 (5 bases each). This CDR3 region has 15 residues. Germline V gene data show CDR1 as SGHDN and CDR2 as FVKESK. Trimming removed 0 bases at V and 6 bases at J, with 14 bases between.

This clonotype was counted between two and nine times. This rearrangement joins TRBV7-9 to TRBJ1-1; possible D gene TRBD1, 6 bases. The CDR3 loop spans 14 amino acids. Germline values: CDR1 SEHNR, CDR2 FQNEAQ (reference sequence). The V and J ends lost 5 bases and 5 bases respectively, with 15 bases between them. CDR3 residues: CASSPMGGGTEAFF. The CDR3 bases are TGTGCCAGCAGCCCTATGGGGGGCGGGACTGAAGCTTTCTTT.

The chain links TRBV2 to TRBJ1-1, with D maybe TRBD1 (5 bases). The germline CDR1 and CDR2 sequences are SNHLY and FYNNEI. With 8 bases removed from V and 1 base from J, the gap between germline ends came to 11 bases. The CDR3 has 13 amino acids. DNA for the CDR3: TGTGCCAGCTCGGCGGGACGGAACACTGAAGCTTTCTTT. Translated, it gives CASSAGRNTEAFF. Filled out from reference TRBV2 and TRBJ1-1, the complete variable domain reads EPEVTQTPSHQVTQMGQEVILRCVPISNHLYFYWYRQILGQKVEFLVSFYNNEISEKSEIFDDQFSVERPDGSNFTLKIRSTKLEDSAMYFCASSAGRNTEAFFGQGTRLTVV.

The table lists this clonotype with many counts. A read error may produce the germline difference seen at one junction end. V is TRBV5-1 and J is TRBJ2-3; a possible D gene is TRBD2 (7 bases). CDR3 length: 14 residues. The germline V gene has CDR1 SGHRS and CDR2 YFSETQ. CDR3 nucleotides: TGTGCCAGCAGCTTCGGGGGGCCCACAGATACGCAGTATTTT. It translates to CASSFGGPTDTQYF.

This clonotype was picked up a small number of times. J is TRBJ1-1 and V is TRBV7-3; D call uncertain. V lost 2 bases and J 9 bases, leaving 13 bases between the germline ends. The CDR3 length is 13 residues. In germline, CDR1 is SGHTA, CDR2 FQGTGA. The CDR3 DNA reads TGTGCCAGCAGCTTAGAGTGGCAGACTAAAGCTTTCTTT. It yields the protein CASSLEWQTKAFF.

This clonotype was recorded at least ten times. This chain uses TRBV5-1 with TRBJ2-2, with TRBD1 identical over 7 bases. This CDR3 is 15 amino acids long. With 4 bases clipped from V and 4 bases from J, the junction kept 7 bases outside the gene matches. Germline CDR1 SGHRS, CDR2 YFSETQ. CDR3 coding DNA: TGCGCCAGCAGCGAGCGGACAGGCCTCACCGGGGAGCTGTTTTTT. Protein: CASSERTGLTGELFF.

The chain couples TRBV5-4 to TRBJ2-4, with 12 nucleotides matching TRBD2. The CDR3 consists of 16 residues. In germline, CDR1 is SGHNT, CDR2 YYREEE (reference sequence). The V segment lost 4 bases and the J segment 7 bases; nucleotides outside the gene matches: 9. CDR3 amino acids: CASSLSSGGAQNIQYF. For the CDR3, the DNA is TGTGCCAGCAGCCTGTCTAGCGGGGGGGCTCAGAACATTCAGTACTTC.

The chain joins TRBV5-1 to TRBJ2-7; D might be TRBD2 (5 bases). The CDR3 contains 15 residues. V gave up 4 bases and J gave up 3 bases, with 17 bases separating them. Germline lookup yields CDR1 SGHRS and CDR2 YFSETQ. The DNA for the CDR3 is TGCGCCAGCAGCCCCCCTGGACGGACTGGCTACGAGCAGTACTTC. This sequence encodes CASSPPGRTGYEQYF.

The gene calls are TRBV28 and TRBJ2-1, with 8 bases fitting TRBD2. Trimming removed 0 bases from V and 3 bases from J; junction bases left unmatched: 1. There are 15 residues in the CDR3. Germline-derived CDR1 and CDR2 are MDHEN and SYDVKM. The CDR3 region has the DNA TGTGCCAGCAGTTTATGGGGACTAGGCTACAATGAGCAGTTCTTC. Protein: CASSLWGLGYNEQFF.

In its sample, this clonotype was seen many times. This chain uses TRBV10-3 with TRBJ2-3; D perhaps matches TRBD2 (5 bases). CDR3 length: 15 amino acids. The V gene's germline CDR1 is ENHRY and CDR2 SYGVKD. V lost 3 bases and J lost 4, with 14 bases in between. As DNA, the CDR3 is TGTGCCATCAGTGAAAATAGCCCCGGGGCAGATACGCAGTATTTT. Residues: CAISENSPGADTQYF.

Comments on this clonotype: At one of its ends the junction is not consistent with the germline gene, which may arise from a read error. This sequence joins TRBV16 and TRBJ1-2; D is uncertain. CDR3 size: 11 residues. Per germline, CDR1 KGHSY and CDR2 FQNENV. CDR3 region: CASSRSGGCFF. The CDR3 nucleotides read TGTGCCAGCAGCCGGTCGGGAGGCTGCTTCTTC.

The J gene is TRBJ2-3, the V gene TRBV27; D remains ambiguous. The length of the CDR3 is 14 residues. The germline V and J ends were trimmed by 6 bases and 1 base, with 11 bases remaining between them. Germline lookup yields CDR1 MNHEY and CDR2 SMNVEV (reference sequence). The CDR3 here is CASRSWSGTDTQYF. The CDR3 coding sequence is TGTGCCAGCAGGTCTTGGTCGGGCACAGATACGCAGTATTTT.

CDR3 sequence reads: CASSYEGWGTGELFF. The CDR3 bases are TGTGCCAGCAGTTACGAGGGGTGGGGCACCGGGGAGCTGTTTTTT. V usage is TRBV6-6 and J usage is TRBJ2-2; D may correspond to TRBD1 or TRBD2 (5 bases each). This CDR3 comprises 15 residues. Trimming stripped 2 bases from V and 4 bases from J, with 11 bases between. Germline V gives CDR1 MNHNY, CDR2 SVGAGI (reference sequence).

This clonotype has a handful of counts. The chain has TRBV7-2 and TRBJ1-1; D might be TRBD1 (5 bases). Germline V gene sequence: CDR1 SGHTA, CDR2 FQGNSA. V lost 6 bases, J lost 4 bases, and 12 bases lay in between. The CDR3 has 13 residues. As DNA, the CDR3 is TGTGCCAGCAGGGTCCAGCAGGGCACTGAAGCTTTCTTT. Translated, it gives CASRVQQGTEAFF.

This clonotype turned up a few times. This chain joins TRBV11-3 and TRBJ2-2; 10 bases match TRBD1. This CDR3 has 15 amino acids. CDR1 SGHNT and CDR2 YENEEA come from the germline V gene. With 6 bases clipped from V and 5 bases from J, the junction kept 6 bases outside the gene matches. The CDR3, as DNA: TGTGCCAGCAGTTCGGGACAGGGGATGACCGGGGAGCTGTTTTTT. Translating gives CASSSGQGMTGELFF.

This clonotype was found a few times. The chain carries TRBV7-3 and TRBJ2-3; 7 bases map to TRBD2. The CDR3 consists of 16 residues. Germline assignment: CDR1 SGHTA and CDR2 FQGTGA. After removal of 2 bases from V and 1 base from J, the junction contained 6 bases not matched to a gene. Written as DNA, the CDR3 is TGTGCCAGCAGCTTAGGCCGGACTAGTGGCACAGATACGCAGTATTTT. Translation gives CASSLGRTSGTDTQYF.

The V gene is TRBV5-6, the J gene TRBJ2-3; D remains ambiguous. The ends were cut back, 2 bases at V and 11 bases at J, with 12 bases in the middle. The V gene's germline CDR1 is SGHDT and CDR2 YYEEEE. The CDR3 loop spans 12 amino acids. CDR3 sequence (DNA): TGTGCCAGCAGCTTTGGTACCGCCCTGCAGTATTTT. The encoded protein is CASSFGTALQYF.

CDR3: CASSPPGFSGYTF. The CDR3 DNA is TGTGCCAGCAGCCCCCCGGGATTCAGTGGCTACACCTTC. The chain links TRBV6-5 to TRBJ1-2; D not certain. Trimming took 6 bases from V and 7 from J, leaving 15 bases between them. This CDR3 has 13 amino acids. Germline-derived CDR1 and CDR2 are MNHEY and SVGAGI.

This sequence joins TRBV27 and TRBJ1-6; D uncertain. Germline-derived CDR1 and CDR2 are MNHEY and SMNVEV (reference sequence). V was trimmed by 6 bases and J by 4 bases, leaving 16 bases between them. The CDR3 runs to 16 residues. The CDR3 DNA follows: TGTGCCAGCAGGTCCCCCTTAAGGACTTATAATTCACCCCTCCACTTT. Residues: CASRSPLRTYNSPLHF.

This clonotype was detected a few times. The chain has TRBV20-1 and TRBJ1-1; the match to TRBD1 covers 7 bases. The ends lost 5 bases at V and 1 base at J; junction bases unmatched: 1. Per germline, CDR1 DFQATT and CDR2 SNEGSKA (reference sequence). The CDR3 has 12 amino acids. As DNA, the CDR3 is TGCAGTGCTTGGACAGGGAACACTGAAGCTTTCTTT. Translating it yields CSAWTGNTEAFF.

This clonotype was seen a few times. The rearrangement joins TRBV7-9 to TRBJ2-3, with 10 bases that match TRBD2. V lost 0 bases to trimming and J lost 4 bases; unmatched junction nucleotides: 7. The CDR3 covers 17 residues. CDR1 and CDR2 (germline): SEHNR, FQNEAQ (reference sequence). The CDR3 is CASSLAGVAGGSDTQYF. As DNA, the CDR3 is TGTGCCAGCAGCTTAGCCGGGGTAGCGGGGGGCTCAGATACGCAGTATTTT.

The gene calls are TRBV7-9 and TRBJ1-3, with 7 bases fitting TRBD1. The CDR3 extends over 14 amino acids. The germline V gene encodes CDR1 SEHNR and CDR2 FQNEAQ (reference sequence). With 5 bases clipped from V and 3 bases from J, the junction kept 4 bases outside the gene matches. CDR3 DNA: TGTGCCAGCAGCGAGGGGGCGCGTGGAAACACCATATATTTT. Its protein product is CASSEGARGNTIYF.